Listed below are T cell receptor beta chains from one sample, sequenced in a study of blood T cell repertoires in COVID-19. Clones were read by immunoSEQ multiplex PCR, and TCRdb kept only the in-frame ones, dropping some. The sample has roughly 35,000 clones, 88% seen once; the top ten hold 11% to 15%. The specimen sequenced was peripheral blood. These receptors originate from a man aged 55 to 69 with active COVID-19. Both conserved end residues are part of each CDR3. A D gene is named only where the DNA matches it firmly. Rows give clone size only sometimes, using once, few, many, or a class for an expanded clone.

v_gene	d_gene	abundance	j_gene	CDR3nt	CDR3aa
TRBV29-1	TRBD1	once	TRBJ2-7	TGCAGCGTTGAACAGACAAAGACAGGGGCCTACGAGCAGTACTTC	CSVEQTKTGAYEQYF
TRBV7-2	TRBD1	NA	TRBJ2-3	TGTGCCAGCATCATAGGGGGCTCCTCCGATACGCAGTATTTT	CASIIGGSSDTQYF
TRBV2	NA	NA	TRBJ1-4	TGTGCCAGCAGTGAGAGGGCTACTAATGAAAAACTGTTTTTT	CASSERATNEKLFF
TRBV3-1/TRBV3-2	NA	NA	TRBJ1-2	TGTGCCAGCAGCCAAGAAGAGGGCGGGGGCTACACCTTC	CASSQEEGGGYTF
TRBV18	NA	NA	TRBJ2-1	TGTGCCAGCTCACCACTCCTAGCTGAAGATGAGCAGTTCTTC	CASSPLLAEDEQFF
TRBV5-1	TRBD2	NA	TRBJ2-5	TGCGCCAGCAGCTTTGGGGCCCTAGCGGAGGGAATTAAAGAGACCCAGTACTTC	CASSFGALAEGIKETQYF
TRBV3-1/TRBV3-2	TRBD1	NA	TRBJ2-5	TGTGCCAGCAGCCCCACCGGGACAGGGACTATGGAGACCCAGTACTTC	CASSPTGTGTMETQYF
TRBV12-3/TRBV12-4	NA	NA	TRBJ1-3	TGTGCCAGCAGTTTTCTCTCTGGAAACACCATATATTTT	CASSFLSGNTIYF
TRBV10-2	TRBD1	NA	TRBJ1-5	TGCGCCAGCCAACAGGGGAATCAGCCCCAGCATTTT	CASQQGNQPQHF
TRBV5-1	TRBD1	NA	TRBJ2-2	TGCGCCAGCAGCTCGACAGGGTCCAACACCGGGGAGCTGTTTTTT	CASSSTGSNTGELFF
TRBV18	TRBD2	once	TRBJ2-5	TGTGCCAGCTCACCCCAGAGCGGGAGTGAGACCCAGTACTTC	CASSPQSGSETQYF
TRBV4-2	TRBD2	NA	TRBJ2-3	TGTGCCAGCAGCCAAGAGAACTTACTAGCGGGAGGGGCAGATACGCAGTATTTT	CASSQENLLAGGADTQYF
TRBV19	TRBD1	once	TRBJ1-2	TGTGCCAGTAGTCAAGACAGGGTCCGCTATGGCTACACCTTC	CASSQDRVRYGYTF
TRBV2	NA	NA	TRBJ2-3	TGTGCCAGCCGTGCTTCCCGCACAGATACGCAGTATTTT	CASRASRTDTQYF
TRBV14	NA	NA	TRBJ2-1	TGTGCCAGCAGCCAAGTCGGGTCCACAAATGAGCAGTTCTTC	CASSQVGSTNEQFF
TRBV30	TRBD1	NA	TRBJ2-7	TGTGCCGGACGAAAATACGGGACAGGCGCCTACGAGCAGTACTTC	CAGRKYGTGAYEQYF
TRBV24-1	TRBD1	NA	TRBJ1-4	TGTGCCACCAGTGATTCGGACAGGGCGGGTAATGAAAAACTGTTTTTT	CATSDSDRAGNEKLFF
TRBV19	NA	NA	TRBJ1-2	TGTGCCAGTAGTACCCTCTCCCCCCCTTATGGCTACACCTTC	CASSTLSPPYGYTF
TRBV7-9	NA	NA	TRBJ1-2	TGTGCCAGCAGTCCCCCGGGACTCTCCCAGGGTGGCTACACCTTC	CASSPPGLSQGGYTF
TRBV7-6	TRBD2	NA	TRBJ2-3	TGTGCCAGCAGCTTATCTTATGCGGGAGACACAGATACGCAGTATTTT	CASSLSYAGDTDTQYF
TRBV7-2	TRBD2	NA	TRBJ2-7	TGTGCCAGCAGCTTGACTAGCGGCTACGAGCAGTACTTC	CASSLTSGYEQYF
TRBV10-1	NA	once	TRBJ2-1	TGCGCCAGCAGCCAGGGGGGCTCCTACAATGAGCAGTTCTTC	CASSQGGSYNEQFF
TRBV10-3	NA	NA	TRBJ1-1	TGTGCCATCAGTGACCTCGATTCCGGGGCGGGGGGCACTGAAGCTTTCTTT	CAISDLDSGAGGTEAFF
TRBV6-2/TRBV6-3	NA	NA	TRBJ2-7	TGTGCCAGCAGTTACCGTTGGGGGCGAGCCTACGAGCAGTACTTC	CASSYRWGRAYEQYF
TRBV5-6	NA	once	TRBJ1-1	TGTGCCAGCACTACTTACAACACTGAAGCTTTCTTT	CASTTYNTEAFF
TRBV7-6	NA	NA	TRBJ2-1	TGTGCCAGCAGTTCGGACTTGGAGCAGTTCTTC	CASSSDLEQFF
TRBV5-6	TRBD1	NA	TRBJ2-1	TGTGCCAGCAGCCGGCGACAGGGAAGCCGCAATGAGCAGTTCTTC	CASSRRQGSRNEQFF
TRBV18	NA	NA	TRBJ1-1	TGTGCCAGCTCACTCCGGGACATTAACACTGAAGCTTTCTTT	CASSLRDINTEAFF
TRBV11-2	NA	NA	TRBJ2-7	TGTGCCAGCAGCCCCCGGTGGGGCCAGCCACCCTACGAGCAGTACTTC	CASSPRWGQPPYEQYF
TRBV14	TRBD2	NA	TRBJ2-2	TGTGCCAGCAGCCTGGGGGGAGGGACCGTCGCGAACACCGGGGAGCTGTTTTTT	CASSLGGGTVANTGELFF
TRBV2	NA	NA	TRBJ2-1	TGTGCCAGCACGAAGACTCCCGCGACCTCCTACAATGAGCAGTTCTTC	CASTKTPATSYNEQFF
TRBV5-1	TRBD1	few	TRBJ1-4	TGCGCCAGCAGCTCTACAGGGGGCGTTGAAAAACTGTTTTTT	CASSSTGGVEKLFF
TRBV7-8	NA	NA	TRBJ1-5	TGTGCCAGCAGCTCAGGGTCCAATCAGCCCCAGCATTTT	CASSSGSNQPQHF
TRBV11-2	NA	NA	TRBJ2-7	TGTGCCAGCAGCCCCGCAGGGGCGTTTTGGTACGAGCAGTACTTC	CASSPAGAFWYEQYF
TRBV5-4	TRBD2	NA	TRBJ2-7	TGTGCCAGCAGCTTGGGGAGGGAGGGATTCTCGGCCCCCTCCTACGAGCAGTACTTC	CASSLGREGFSAPSYEQYF
TRBV29-1	NA	NA	TRBJ1-1	TGCAGCGTTGATTTGGGGCATGGCACTGAAGCTTTCTTT	CSVDLGHGTEAFF
TRBV19	NA	once	TRBJ2-3	TGTGCCAGTAGTGTAACAGGGTACACAGATACGCAGTATTTT	CASSVTGYTDTQYF
TRBV20-1	NA	NA	TRBJ2-7	TGCAGTGGAAGGGACTTCTACGAGCAGTACTTC	CSGRDFYEQYF
TRBV21-1	NA	NA	TRBJ2-7	TGTGCCAGCAGCAAAATCCGAGGACTAGCCTCTTCCTACGAGCAGTACTTC	CASSKIRGLASSYEQYF
TRBV24-1	NA	once	TRBJ2-3	TGTGCCACCAGTGAAGAGGGGACTAGCACAGATACGCAGTATTTT	CATSEEGTSTDTQYF
TRBV3-1/TRBV3-2	TRBD1	NA	TRBJ2-7	TGTGCCAGCAGCGGCGTCCCGGGACAGGGGGACCACGAGCAGTACTTC	CASSGVPGQGDHEQYF
TRBV10-1	TRBD1	NA	TRBJ2-3	TGCGCCAGCAACGGACAGGGGTCAGATACGCAGTATTTT	CASNGQGSDTQYF
TRBV5-1	TRBD1	NA	TRBJ2-2	TGCGCCAGCAGCTTGGGAGGACAGGGGGCCACCGGGGAGCTGTTTTTT	CASSLGGQGATGELFF
TRBV18	TRBD2	NA	TRBJ2-1	TGTGCCAGCTCACCCCGCCTAGCGGGAGGGATGTATGAGCAGTTCTTC	CASSPRLAGGMYEQFF
TRBV11-2	TRBD1	NA	TRBJ1-1	TGTGCCAGCAGCCCATGGACCTTAGGACAGGGCTTGGGAGCTTTCTTT	CASSPWTLGQGLGAFF
TRBV30	NA	once	TRBJ1-2	TGTGCCTGGAGTGTACGGGTGGGGGGCTATGGCTACACCTTC	CAWSVRVGGYGYTF